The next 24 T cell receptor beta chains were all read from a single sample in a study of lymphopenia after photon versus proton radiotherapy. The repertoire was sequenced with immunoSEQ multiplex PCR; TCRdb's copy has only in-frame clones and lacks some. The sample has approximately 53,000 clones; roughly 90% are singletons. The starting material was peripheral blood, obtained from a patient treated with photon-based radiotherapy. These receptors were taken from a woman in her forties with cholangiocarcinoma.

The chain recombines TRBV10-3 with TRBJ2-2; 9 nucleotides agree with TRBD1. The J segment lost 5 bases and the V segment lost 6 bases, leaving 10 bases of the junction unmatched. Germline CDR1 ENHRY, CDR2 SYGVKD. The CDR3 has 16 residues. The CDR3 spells CAISSEGQGYTGELFF. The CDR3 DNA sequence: TGTGCCATCAGCTCTGAGGGACAGGGATATACCGGGGAGCTGTTTTTT.

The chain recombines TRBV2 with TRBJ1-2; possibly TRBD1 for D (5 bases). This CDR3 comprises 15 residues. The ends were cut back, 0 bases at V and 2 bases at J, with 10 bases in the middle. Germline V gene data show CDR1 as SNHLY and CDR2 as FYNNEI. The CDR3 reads CASSEAEAGNYGYTF. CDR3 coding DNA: TGTGCCAGCAGTGAAGCGGAGGCAGGGAACTATGGCTACACCTTC.

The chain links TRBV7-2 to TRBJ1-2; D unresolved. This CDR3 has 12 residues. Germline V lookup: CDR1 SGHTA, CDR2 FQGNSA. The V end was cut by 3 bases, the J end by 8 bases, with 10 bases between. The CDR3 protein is CASSLNMGGYTF. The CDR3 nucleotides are TGTGCCAGCAGCTTGAACATGGGAGGCTACACCTTC.

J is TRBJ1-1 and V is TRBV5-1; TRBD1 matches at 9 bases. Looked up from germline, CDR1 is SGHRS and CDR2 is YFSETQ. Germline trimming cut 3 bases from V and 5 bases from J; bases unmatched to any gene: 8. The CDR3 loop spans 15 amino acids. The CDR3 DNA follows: TGCGCCAGCAGCTCGGCCGGGACAGGGACGACTGAAGCTTTCTTT. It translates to CASSSAGTGTTEAFF.

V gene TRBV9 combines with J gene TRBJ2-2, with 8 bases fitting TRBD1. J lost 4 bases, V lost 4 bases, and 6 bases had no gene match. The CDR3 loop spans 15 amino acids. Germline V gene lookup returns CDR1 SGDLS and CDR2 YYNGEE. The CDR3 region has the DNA TGTGCCAGCAGCCTCTCGGACAGGGCCACCGGGGAGCTGTTTTTT. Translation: CASSLSDRATGELFF. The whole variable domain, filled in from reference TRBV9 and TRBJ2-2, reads DSGVTQTPKHLITATGQRVTLRCSPRSGDLSVYWYQQSLDQGLQFLIQYYNGEERAKGNILERFSAQQFPDLHSELNLSSLELGDSALYFCASSLSDRATGELFFGEGSRLTVL.

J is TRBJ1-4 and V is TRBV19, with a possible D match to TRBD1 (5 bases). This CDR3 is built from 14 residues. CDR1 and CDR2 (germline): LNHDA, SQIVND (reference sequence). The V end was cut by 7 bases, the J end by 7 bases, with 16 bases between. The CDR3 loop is CASTSGASGEKLFF. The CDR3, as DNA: TGTGCCAGTACGTCCGGGGCTTCAGGTGAAAAACTGTTTTTT.

CDR3 nucleotide sequence: TGTGCCAGCAGCTTAGGGACAGGGAATTGGAATGAGCAGTTCTTC. Its translation: CASSLGTGNWNEQFF. The V and J genes are TRBV7-3 and TRBJ2-1, with 9 nucleotides matching TRBD1. The CDR3 contains 15 residues. Trimming took 2 bases from V and 7 from J; bases not matched to a gene: 6. Per germline, CDR1 SGHTA and CDR2 FQGTGA.

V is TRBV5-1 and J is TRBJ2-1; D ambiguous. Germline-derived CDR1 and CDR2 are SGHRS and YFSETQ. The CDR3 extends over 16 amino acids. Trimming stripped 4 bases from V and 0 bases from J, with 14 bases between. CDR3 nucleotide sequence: TGCGCCAGCAGCCCCGGGCGAAGAAGCTCCTACAATGAGCAGTTCTTC. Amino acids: CASSPGRRSSYNEQFF.

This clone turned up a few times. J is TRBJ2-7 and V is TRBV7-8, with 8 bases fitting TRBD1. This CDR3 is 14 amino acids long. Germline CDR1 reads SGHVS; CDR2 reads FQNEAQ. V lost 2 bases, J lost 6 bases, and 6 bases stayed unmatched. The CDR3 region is CASSLRQGTLEQYF. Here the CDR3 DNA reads TGTGCCAGCAGCTTACGACAGGGGACTCTCGAGCAGTACTTC.

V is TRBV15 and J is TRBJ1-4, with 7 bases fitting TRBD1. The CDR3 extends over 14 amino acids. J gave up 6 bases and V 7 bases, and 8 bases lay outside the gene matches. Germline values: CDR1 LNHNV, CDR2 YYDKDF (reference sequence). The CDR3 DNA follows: TGTGCCACCACACGCGGGACAGCCGATGAAAAACTGTTTTTT. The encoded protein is CATTRGTADEKLFF. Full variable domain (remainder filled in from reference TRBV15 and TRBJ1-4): DAMVIQNPRYQVTQFGKPVTLSCSQTLNHNVMYWYQQKSSQAPKLLFHYYDKDFNNEADTPDNFQSRRPNTSFCFLDIRSPGLGDTAMYLCATTRGTADEKLFFGSGTQLSVL.

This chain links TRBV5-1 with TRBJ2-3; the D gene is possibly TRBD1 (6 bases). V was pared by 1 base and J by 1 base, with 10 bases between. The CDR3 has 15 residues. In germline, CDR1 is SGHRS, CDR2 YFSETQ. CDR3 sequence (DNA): TGCGCCAGCAGCTTGTCCAGGGGAGGCACAGATACGCAGTATTTT. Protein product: CASSLSRGGTDTQYF.

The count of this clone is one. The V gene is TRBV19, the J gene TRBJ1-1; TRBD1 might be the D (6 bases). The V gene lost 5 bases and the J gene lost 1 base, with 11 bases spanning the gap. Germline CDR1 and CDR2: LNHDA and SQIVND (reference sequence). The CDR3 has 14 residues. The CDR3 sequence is CASSLSDRNTEAFF. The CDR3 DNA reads TGTGCCAGTAGTCTGTCGGACAGGAACACTGAAGCTTTCTTT.

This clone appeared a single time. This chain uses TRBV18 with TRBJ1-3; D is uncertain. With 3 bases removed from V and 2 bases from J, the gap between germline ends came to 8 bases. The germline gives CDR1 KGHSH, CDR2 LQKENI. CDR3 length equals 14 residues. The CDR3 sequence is CASSPRVPGNTIYF. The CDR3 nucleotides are TGTGCCAGCTCACCGAGGGTTCCTGGAAACACCATATATTTT.

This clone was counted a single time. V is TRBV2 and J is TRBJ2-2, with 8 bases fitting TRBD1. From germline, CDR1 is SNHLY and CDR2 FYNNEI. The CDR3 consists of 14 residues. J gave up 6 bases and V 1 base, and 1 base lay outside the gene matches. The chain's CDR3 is CASSEGQGSGELFF. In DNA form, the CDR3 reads TGTGCCAGCAGTGAAGGACAGGGGTCCGGGGAGCTGTTTTTT.

The CDR3 sequence is CASSFGQPANTGELFF. CDR3 sequence (DNA): TGTGCCAGCTCTTTTGGACAGCCGGCAAACACCGGGGAGCTGTTTTTT. The chain uses TRBV18 and TRBJ2-2; D is possibly TRBD1 (6 bases). V dropped 6 bases and J dropped 2 bases, with 16 bases sitting between them. Germline values: CDR1 KGHSH, CDR2 LQKENI. The CDR3 spans 16 residues.

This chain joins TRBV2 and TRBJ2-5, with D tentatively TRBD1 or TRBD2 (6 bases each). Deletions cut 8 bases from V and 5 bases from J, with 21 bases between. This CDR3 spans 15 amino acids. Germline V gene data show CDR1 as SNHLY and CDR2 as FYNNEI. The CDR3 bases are TGTGCCAGCTCCGGAGGGCAGGGGAGACTGGAGACCCAGTACTTC. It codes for CASSGGQGRLETQYF. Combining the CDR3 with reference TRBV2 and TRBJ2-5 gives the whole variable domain EPEVTQTPSHQVTQMGQEVILRCVPISNHLYFYWYRQILGQKVEFLVSFYNNEISEKSEIFDDQFSVERPDGSNFTLKIRSTKLEDSAMYFCASSGGQGRLETQYFGPGTRLLVL.

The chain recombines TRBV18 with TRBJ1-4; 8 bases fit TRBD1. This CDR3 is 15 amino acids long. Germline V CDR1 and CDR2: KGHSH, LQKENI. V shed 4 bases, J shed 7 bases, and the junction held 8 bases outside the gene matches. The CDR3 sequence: CASSLNQGASEKLFF. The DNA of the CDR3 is TGTGCCAGCTCACTCAACCAGGGGGCTAGTGAAAAACTGTTTTTT.

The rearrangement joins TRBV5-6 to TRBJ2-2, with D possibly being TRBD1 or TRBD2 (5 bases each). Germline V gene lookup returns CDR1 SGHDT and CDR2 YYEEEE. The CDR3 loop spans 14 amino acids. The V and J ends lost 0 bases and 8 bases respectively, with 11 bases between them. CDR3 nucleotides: TGTGCCAGCAGCTTGGAGAGAGGGGCAGGGGAGCTGTTTTTT. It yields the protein CASSLERGAGELFF.

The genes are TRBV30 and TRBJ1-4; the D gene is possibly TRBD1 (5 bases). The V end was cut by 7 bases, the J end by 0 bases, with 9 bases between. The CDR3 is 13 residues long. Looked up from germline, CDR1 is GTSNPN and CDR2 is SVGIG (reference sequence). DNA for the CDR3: TGTGCCTCGACAGTTGCAACTAATGAAAAACTGTTTTTT. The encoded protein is CASTVATNEKLFF.

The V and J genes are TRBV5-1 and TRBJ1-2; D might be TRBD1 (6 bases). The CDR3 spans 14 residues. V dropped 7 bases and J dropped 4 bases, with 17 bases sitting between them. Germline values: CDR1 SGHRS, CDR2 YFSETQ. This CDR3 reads CASRETGRTYGYTF. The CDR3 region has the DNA TGCGCCAGCCGGGAAACAGGGAGGACCTATGGCTACACCTTC.

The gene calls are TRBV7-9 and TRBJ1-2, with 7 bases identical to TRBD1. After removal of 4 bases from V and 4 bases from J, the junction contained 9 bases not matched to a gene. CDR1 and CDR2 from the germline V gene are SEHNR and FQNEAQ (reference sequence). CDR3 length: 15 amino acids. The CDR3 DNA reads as TGTGCCAGCAGCTCGACAAGGGACAGCCTCTATGGCTACACCTTC. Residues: CASSSTRDSLYGYTF.

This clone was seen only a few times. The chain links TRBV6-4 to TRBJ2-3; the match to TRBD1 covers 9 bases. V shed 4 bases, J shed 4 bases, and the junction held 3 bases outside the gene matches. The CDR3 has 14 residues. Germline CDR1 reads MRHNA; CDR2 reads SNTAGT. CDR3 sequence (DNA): TGTGCCAGCAGTGGGGGACAGGGTGCAGATACGCAGTATTTT. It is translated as CASSGGQGADTQYF.

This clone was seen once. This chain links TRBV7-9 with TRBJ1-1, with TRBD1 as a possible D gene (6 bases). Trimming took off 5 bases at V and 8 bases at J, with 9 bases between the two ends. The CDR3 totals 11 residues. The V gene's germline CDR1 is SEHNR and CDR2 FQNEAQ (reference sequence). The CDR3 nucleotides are TGTGCCAGCAGCCTCGACAGGGAAGCTTTCTTT. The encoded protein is CASSLDREAFF.

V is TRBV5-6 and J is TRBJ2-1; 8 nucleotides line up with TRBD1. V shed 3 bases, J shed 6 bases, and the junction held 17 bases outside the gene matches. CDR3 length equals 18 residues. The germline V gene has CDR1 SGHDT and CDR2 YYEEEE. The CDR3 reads CASSSPGTGLRGGNEQFF. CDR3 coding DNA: TGTGCCAGCAGCTCCCCCGGGACAGGTCTTAGGGGAGGCAATGAGCAGTTCTTC.